Detailed here is one T cell receptor (beta chain). What it binds is unknown. This specimen comes from a study of shared clonotypes between healthy human individuals. The study's findings and limits: Few donors restricted represented genetic and exposure-history diversity.

Investigators spread the genomic DNA of each subset evenly over several immunoSEQ plates. TCRdb's copy holds only in-frame clones and misses some; the assay was immunoSEQ multiplex PCR. Altogether millions of clones are present, about 92% being singletons, with the ten largest covering 1.7%. The CDR3 spans 14 residues. Germline-derived CDR1 and CDR2 are SGHAT and FQNNGV. The V gene lost 1 base and the J gene lost 4 bases, with 10 bases spanning the gap. Terminally differentiated effector memory CD45RA+ cells were left out of the naive CD8 fraction, which was CD45RO-negative and positively selected for CCR7.

The chain carries TRBV11-2 and TRBJ2-5; D unresolved. This receptor was identified in a man aged 18 to 29 in good health. Some clones in this sample may be carry-over from other donors' samples. Sequenced material: naive CD8+ T cells from PBMCs. The CDR3 here is CASSLVFRVETQYF. The CDR3 DNA sequence: TGTGCCAGCAGCTTAGTTTTCCGCGTAGAGACCCAGTACTTC.